This TCR beta chain was profiled in a study of blood T cell repertoires in COVID-19 (dated by TCRdb to 2020 to 2022). Regarding the study in general: Collaborator samples came from the United States, Italy and Spain and covered acute and convalescent phases of COVID-19. HLA class I and class II types, where available, came from metadata supplied by the sample provider rather than from assay-based typing. Sample metadata almost always included a de-identified subject ID, COVID-19 status, age in years and sex. The repertoires were released in a freely available public database intended as a resource for research on the immune response to SARS-CoV-2. The material from the prospective study consisted of cDNA or gDNA derived from T cells, B-cell-depleted T cells, or PBMCs. Samples came from the ongoing ImmuneRACE study (first 160 participants) plus 1,254 subjects from 6 global collaborators. Deeply sampled blood TCRbeta repertoires from subjects exposed to, actively infected with, or recovered from COVID-19 were included in the dataset.

Collaborating institutions collected whole blood in K2EDTA tubes following their own protocols. Collaborator samples were shipped for TCRbeta analysis as frozen whole blood, isolated PBMCs, or DNA extracted from either sample type. Its CDR3 holds 15 amino acids, cysteine through phenylalanine. Only the CDR3 part of the read is kept: 45 bases, read in frame from the first base. Per the germline V gene, SGHTA is the CDR1 and FQGNSA is the CDR2. The germline ends are 13 bases apart after V is trimmed by 5 bases and J by 2 bases. The immunoSEQ Assay, a bias-controlled multiplex PCR, was used to amplify TCRbeta CDR3 regions from genomic DNA. The paper's processing steps were these. Within the assay, amplification of reference gene primers was used to estimate how many nucleated cells each sample contained. To quantify the absolute abundance of each unique TCRbeta CDR3 rearrangement, sequence reads were collapsed and filtered. Productive Simpson clonality was computed per sample as the square root of Simpson's diversity index over productive rearrangements. TCRdb mirrors the immuneACCESS table, restricted to in-frame sequences. Some clones are absent from its copies; in checked studies, under half trace to an unresolved V gene, and the reason for the others is unknown. The D gene and trimming were derived from the DNA, and the V and J assignments and clone size from that table. This sample is represented by 70,000 to 80,000 clones; around 86% of them were singletons. The ten largest clones capture less than 15% of the sample.

A word on this clone: No antigen is known for it. Within one base of it there is no much larger clone, and no base qualities were kept.

Broader findings and caveats from the paper: The quantity of clinical and demographic metadata differed by source and by participant and was supplied without curation.

The rearranged segments are TRBV7-2 and TRBJ1-5, and TRBD1 may be the D gene, going by 5 matching bases. Sequenced: peripheral blood. This sequence was found in a woman in her fifties or sixties with acute or convalescent COVID-19. The CDR3 loop reads CASSQQGGGNQPQHF. The DNA reads TGTGCCAGCAGCCAGCAGGGTGGGGGCAATCAGCCCCAGCATTTT.